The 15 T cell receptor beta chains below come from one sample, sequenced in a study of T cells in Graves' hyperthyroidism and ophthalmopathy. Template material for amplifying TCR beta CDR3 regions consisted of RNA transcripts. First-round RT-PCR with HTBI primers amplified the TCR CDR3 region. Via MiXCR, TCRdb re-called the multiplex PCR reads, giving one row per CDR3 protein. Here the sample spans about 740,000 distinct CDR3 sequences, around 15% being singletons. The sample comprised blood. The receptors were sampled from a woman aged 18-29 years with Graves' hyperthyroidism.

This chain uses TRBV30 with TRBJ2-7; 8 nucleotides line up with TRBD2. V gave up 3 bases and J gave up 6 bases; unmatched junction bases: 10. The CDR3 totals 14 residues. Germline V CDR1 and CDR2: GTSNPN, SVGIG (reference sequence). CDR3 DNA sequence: TGTGCCTGGAGCCCGCGGAGCGGGAGAAGCGAGCAGTACTTC. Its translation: CAWSPRSGRSEQYF.

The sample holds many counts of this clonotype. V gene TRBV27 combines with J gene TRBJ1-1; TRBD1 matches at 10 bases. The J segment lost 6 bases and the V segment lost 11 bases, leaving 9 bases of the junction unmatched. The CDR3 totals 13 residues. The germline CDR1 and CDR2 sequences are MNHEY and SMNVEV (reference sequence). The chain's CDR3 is CAARQGASAEAFF. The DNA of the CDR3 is TGTGCCGCGCGACAGGGGGCCTCCGCTGAAGCTTTCTTT.

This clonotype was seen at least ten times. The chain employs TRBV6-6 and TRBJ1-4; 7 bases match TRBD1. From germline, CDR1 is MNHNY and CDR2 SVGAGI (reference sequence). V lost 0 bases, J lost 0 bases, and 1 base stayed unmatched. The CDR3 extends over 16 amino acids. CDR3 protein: CASSYSGTATNEKLFF. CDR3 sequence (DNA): TGTGCCAGCAGTTACTCGGGGACAGCAACTAATGAAAAACTGTTTTTT.

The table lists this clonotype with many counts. The CDR3 sequence: CASSPRTANTGELFF. In DNA, the CDR3 is TGTGCCAGCTCACCACGGACGGCGAACACCGGGGAGCTGTTTTTT. V usage is TRBV18 and J usage is TRBJ2-2; D gene ambiguous. With 1 base removed from V and 0 bases from J, the gap between germline ends came to 6 bases. Germline CDR1 and CDR2: KGHSH and LQKENI. The CDR3 is 15 amino acids. The full variable domain, with the rest looked up from reference TRBV18 and TRBJ2-2, is NAGVMQNPRHLVRRRGQEARLRCSPMKGHSHVYWYRQLPEEGLKFMVYLQKENIIDESGMPKERFSAEFPKEGPSILRIQQVVRGDSAAYFCASSPRTANTGELFFGEGSRLTVL.

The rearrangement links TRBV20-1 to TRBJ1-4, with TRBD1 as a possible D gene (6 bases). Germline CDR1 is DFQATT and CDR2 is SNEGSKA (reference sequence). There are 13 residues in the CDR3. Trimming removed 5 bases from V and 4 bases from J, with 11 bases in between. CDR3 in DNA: TGCAGTGCTCCGGGGGCAGTTAATGAAAAACTGTTTTTT. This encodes CSAPGAVNEKLFF.

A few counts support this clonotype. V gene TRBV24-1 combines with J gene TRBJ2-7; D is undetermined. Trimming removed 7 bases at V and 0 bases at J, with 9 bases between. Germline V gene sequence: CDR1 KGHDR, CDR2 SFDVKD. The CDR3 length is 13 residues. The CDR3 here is CATSEGSSYEQYF. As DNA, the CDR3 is TGTGCCACCAGCGAAGGTAGCTCCTACGAGCAGTACTTC.

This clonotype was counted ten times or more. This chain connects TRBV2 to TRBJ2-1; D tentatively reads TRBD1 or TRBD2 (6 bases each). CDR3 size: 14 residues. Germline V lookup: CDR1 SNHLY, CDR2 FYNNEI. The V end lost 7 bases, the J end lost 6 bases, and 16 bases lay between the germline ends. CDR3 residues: CASKTMGGGNEQFF. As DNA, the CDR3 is TGTGCCAGCAAAACGATGGGGGGCGGCAATGAGCAGTTCTTC.

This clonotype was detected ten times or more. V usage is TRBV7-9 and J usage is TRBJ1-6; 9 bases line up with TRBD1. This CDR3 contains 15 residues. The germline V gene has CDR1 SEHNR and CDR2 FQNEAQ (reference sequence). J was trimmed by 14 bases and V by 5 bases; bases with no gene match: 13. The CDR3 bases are TGTGCCAGCAGCCACCGGGACAGGGCCCCTCCGGCCCTCCACTTT. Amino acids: CASSHRDRAPPALHF.

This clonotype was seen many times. As DNA, the CDR3 is TGTGCCAGCAGCAAGGACAGGGGGCAGTTTGGTCGCTACACCTTC. It translates to CASSKDRGQFGRYTF. This chain uses TRBV7-9 with TRBJ1-2; the match to TRBD1 covers 11 bases. Germline lookup yields CDR1 SEHNR and CDR2 FQNEAQ (reference sequence). V trimming: 5 bases; J trimming: 9 bases; junction bases outside the gene matches: 11. CDR3 size: 15 residues.

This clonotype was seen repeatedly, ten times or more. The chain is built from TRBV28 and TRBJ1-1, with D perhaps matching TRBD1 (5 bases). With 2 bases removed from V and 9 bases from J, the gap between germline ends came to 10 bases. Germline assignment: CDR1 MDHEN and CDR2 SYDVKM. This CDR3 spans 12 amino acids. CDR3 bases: TGTGCCAGCAGTTTAACCGGGACCAAAGCTTTCTTT. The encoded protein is CASSLTGTKAFF.

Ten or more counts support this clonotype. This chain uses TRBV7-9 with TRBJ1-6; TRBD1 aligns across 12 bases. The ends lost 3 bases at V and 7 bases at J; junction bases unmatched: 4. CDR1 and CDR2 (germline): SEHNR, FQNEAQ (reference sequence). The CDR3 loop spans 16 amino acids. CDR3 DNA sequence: TGTGCCAGCAGCTTCCGGGACAGGGGGCGAAATTCACCCCTCCACTTT. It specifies CASSFRDRGRNSPLHF.

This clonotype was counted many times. This CDR3 is CASSLGGEAFF. CDR3 in DNA: TGTGCCAGCAGTTTAGGGGGAGAAGCTTTCTTT. The gene calls are TRBV12-3 or TRBV12-4 and TRBJ1-1; D not resolved. CDR3 length equals 11 residues. Trimming cost V 1 base and J 8 bases, with 5 bases left between them.

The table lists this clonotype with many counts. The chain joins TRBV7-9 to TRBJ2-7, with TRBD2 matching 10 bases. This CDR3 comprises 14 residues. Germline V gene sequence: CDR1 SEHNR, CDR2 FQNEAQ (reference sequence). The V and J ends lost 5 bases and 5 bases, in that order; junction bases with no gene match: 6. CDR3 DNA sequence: TGTGCCAGCAGCCTAGAGGGGACTAGCGACGAGCAGTACTTC. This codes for CASSLEGTSDEQYF.

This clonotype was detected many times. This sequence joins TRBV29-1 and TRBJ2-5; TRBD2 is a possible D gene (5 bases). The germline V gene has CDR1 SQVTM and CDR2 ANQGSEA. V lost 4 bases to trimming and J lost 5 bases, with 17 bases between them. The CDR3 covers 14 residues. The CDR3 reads CSVGAVSGVETQYF. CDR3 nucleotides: TGCAGCGTTGGGGCGGTTTCCGGGGTGGAGACCCAGTACTTC.

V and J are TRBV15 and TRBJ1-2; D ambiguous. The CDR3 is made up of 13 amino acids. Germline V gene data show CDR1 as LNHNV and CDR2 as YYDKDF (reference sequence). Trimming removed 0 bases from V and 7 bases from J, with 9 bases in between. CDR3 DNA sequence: TGTGCCACCAGCAGAGATAGGTGGACTGGCTACACCTTC. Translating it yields CATSRDRWTGYTF.